This TCR beta chain was observed in a study of post-analysis software for immune sequencing data. General study findings and limits: With TRBV5-6, TRBV5-1 and TRBV20-1 included, 5 or 6 TRBV segments were more frequent in patients than in controls. Comparison with controls showed significantly lower normalized Chao1 diversity in multiple sclerosis patients.

This clonotype was seen a few times. Its matching antigen is unknown. Looked up from germline, CDR1 is DFQATT and CDR2 is SNEGSKA (reference sequence). The CDR3 loop spans 18 amino acids. J lost 4 bases, V lost 0 bases, and 10 bases had no gene match. Carried by the TCR beta cDNA libraries were unique molecular identifiers. MiXCR, applied by TCRdb to the PCR reads, yields one record per CDR3 protein. The table includes some 370,000 distinct CDR3 sequences, approximately 38% detected once. The chain is built from TRBV20-1 and TRBJ2-1; TRBD2 agrees at 12 bases. This sequence originates from a girl between 10 and 17 years old with multiple sclerosis. Sequencing was carried out using blood. The CDR3 is CSARDLGLAGSHYNEQFF. The CDR3 nucleotides are TGCAGTGCTAGAGATCTCGGACTAGCGGGATCACATTACAATGAGCAGTTCTTC.